The rows below give T cell receptor beta chains drawn from one sample of a study of T cells in Graves' hyperthyroidism and ophthalmopathy. TCRdb passed the multiplex PCR reads through MiXCR, listing each CDR3 protein once. The data contain approximately 400,000 distinct CDR3 sequences, 19% of them singletons. The source material was blood. The source is a woman in her late teens or twenties with Graves' hyperthyroidism. CDR3s include the opening cysteine and the closing phenylalanine or tryptophan. Fields, in order: CDR3 DNA, CDR3 protein, V gene, D gene, J gene, clone size. A D gene is named only where the DNA matches it firmly. Size tells how often a clone was seen (once, few, many) or the class of an expanded clone, and some rows leave it out.

cdr3_nt: TGTGCCAGTCGGGATGGGGGGACGGATAATCAGCCCCAGCATTTT
cdr3_aa: CASRDGGTDNQPQHF
v_call: TRBV19
d_call: NA
j_call: TRBJ1-5
clone_size: few

cdr3_nt: TGTGCCAGCAGTTTGCGGTCGGGGGAAGGTGTTGGCTACACCTTC
cdr3_aa: CASSLRSGEGVGYTF
v_call: TRBV12-3/TRBV12-4
d_call: NA
j_call: TRBJ1-2
clone_size: NA

cdr3_nt: TGCAGCGTTGTAGGGACTAGCGGGGTTGGGGAGACCCAGTACTTC
cdr3_aa: CSVVGTSGVGETQYF
v_call: TRBV29-1
d_call: TRBD2
j_call: TRBJ2-5
clone_size: many

cdr3_nt: TGCAGTGCCCGGGGGGCGGGGAGTGGGGTCTTCTATGGCTACACCTTC
cdr3_aa: CSARGAGSGVFYGYTF
v_call: TRBV20-1
d_call: NA
j_call: TRBJ1-2
clone_size: many

cdr3_nt: TGTGCCAGCGCATCGGACAGGGTTCATAATTCACCCCTCCACTTT
cdr3_aa: CASASDRVHNSPLHF
v_call: TRBV7-8
d_call: TRBD1
j_call: TRBJ1-6
clone_size: NA

cdr3_nt: TGTGCCAGCAGGCGCCTGGGAGGAACGAACCATGGCTACACCTTC
cdr3_aa: CASRRLGGTNHGYTF
v_call: TRBV11-2
d_call: NA
j_call: TRBJ1-2
clone_size: many

cdr3_nt: TGTGCCAGCAGTCGGGATACATATATTCCGGGCTACACCTTC
cdr3_aa: CASSRDTYIPGYTF
v_call: TRBV2
d_call: NA
j_call: TRBJ1-2
clone_size: many

cdr3_nt: TGTGCCAGCAGAGACAACACCAATCAGCCCCAGCATTTT
cdr3_aa: CASRDNTNQPQHF
v_call: TRBV6-2/TRBV6-3
d_call: NA
j_call: TRBJ1-5
clone_size: many

cdr3_nt: TGTGCCAGCAGTGCCCGGGTGTCCAATCAGCCCCAGCATTTT
cdr3_aa: CASSARVSNQPQHF
v_call: TRBV2
d_call: NA
j_call: TRBJ1-5
clone_size: many

cdr3_nt: TGCAGTCTAGCCCGCAGGGTCAACGACGAGCAGTACTTC
cdr3_aa: CSLARRVNDEQYF
v_call: TRBV20-1
d_call: NA
j_call: TRBJ2-7
clone_size: many

cdr3_nt: TGTGCCAGCGTCCGGTGGACCGGGGAGCTGTTTTTT
cdr3_aa: CASVRWTGELFF
v_call: TRBV6-2/TRBV6-3
d_call: NA
j_call: TRBJ2-2
clone_size: many

cdr3_nt: TGTGCCAGCAGAAAGGACGCCCCTTCCTACGAGCAGTACTTC
cdr3_aa: CASRKDAPSYEQYF
v_call: TRBV6-1
d_call: NA
j_call: TRBJ2-7
clone_size: many

cdr3_nt: TGTGCCAGTAGTATAAAAAACACCGGGGAGCTGTTTTTT
cdr3_aa: CASSIKNTGELFF
v_call: TRBV19
d_call: NA
j_call: TRBJ2-2
clone_size: few

cdr3_nt: TGTGCCAGCATGTCCCAGGGTCTCAACGAGCAGTACTTC
cdr3_aa: CASMSQGLNEQYF
v_call: TRBV2
d_call: NA
j_call: TRBJ2-7
clone_size: NA

cdr3_nt: TGCGCCAGCAGCTTGAACAGGGGGCTAACTGAAGCTTTCTTT
cdr3_aa: CASSLNRGLTEAFF
v_call: TRBV5-1
d_call: TRBD1
j_call: TRBJ1-1
clone_size: few

cdr3_nt: TGTGCCAGCAGCCCTGTGGCGGACTATGGCTACACCTTC
cdr3_aa: CASSPVADYGYTF
v_call: TRBV7-2
d_call: NA
j_call: TRBJ1-2
clone_size: NA

cdr3_nt: TGTGCCAGCAGTTTCGGCCAGGGGAGGGGAACGGGGCAGCCCCAGCATTTT
cdr3_aa: CASSFGQGRGTGQPQHF
v_call: TRBV12-3/TRBV12-4
d_call: NA
j_call: TRBJ1-5
clone_size: many

cdr3_nt: TGCGCCAGCAGCCTCGCTCTAGCGGGGGGGCAGGGCGGGGAGCTGTTTTTT
cdr3_aa: CASSLALAGGQGGELFF
v_call: TRBV4-1
d_call: TRBD2
j_call: TRBJ2-2
clone_size: NA

cdr3_nt: TGTGCCACTCAGAGGGGGATCAATCAGCCCCAGCATTTT
cdr3_aa: CATQRGINQPQHF
v_call: TRBV24-1
d_call: NA
j_call: TRBJ1-5
clone_size: many

cdr3_nt: TGCAGTGTCCCAAGGTCGGGGGATGTCGGGGAGCTGTTTTTT
cdr3_aa: CSVPRSGDVGELFF
v_call: TRBV20-1
d_call: NA
j_call: TRBJ2-2
clone_size: many

cdr3_nt: TGTGCCAGCAGTGATACTTATTGGGACTCTGGAAACACCATATATTTT
cdr3_aa: CASSDTYWDSGNTIYF
v_call: TRBV25-1
d_call: NA
j_call: TRBJ1-3
clone_size: once

cdr3_nt: TGTGCCAGCAGTCCCAAGTTCCGGGGGCTAGGGACTGAAGCTTTCTTT
cdr3_aa: CASSPKFRGLGTEAFF
v_call: TRBV14
d_call: NA
j_call: TRBJ1-1
clone_size: NA

cdr3_nt: TGCGCCAGCAGCCTGACCGGGACAGGTCCCTTGAACACTGAAGCTTTCTTT
cdr3_aa: CASSLTGTGPLNTEAFF
v_call: TRBV5-1
d_call: TRBD1
j_call: TRBJ1-1
clone_size: many

cdr3_nt: TGTGCCAGCAGCCCCCTACTTATTGGAAACACCATATATTTT
cdr3_aa: CASSPLLIGNTIYF
v_call: TRBV14
d_call: NA
j_call: TRBJ1-3
clone_size: many

cdr3_nt: TGTGCCAGCAGTGAATTCACAGCGGGGGGTTCCTACAATGAGCAGTTCTTC
cdr3_aa: CASSEFTAGGSYNEQFF
v_call: TRBV2
d_call: TRBD2
j_call: TRBJ2-1
clone_size: NA

cdr3_nt: TGTGCCAGCACCAACCGGGCAGCGTACGAGCAGTACTTC
cdr3_aa: CASTNRAAYEQYF
v_call: TRBV2
d_call: NA
j_call: TRBJ2-7
clone_size: many

cdr3_nt: TGTGCCAGCAGCCAGGGGTGGAACGAGCAGTACTTC
cdr3_aa: CASSQGWNEQYF
v_call: TRBV14
d_call: NA
j_call: TRBJ2-7
clone_size: many

cdr3_nt: TGTGCCAGCAGCGCGGGACTAGCCTACGAGCAGTACTTC
cdr3_aa: CASSAGLAYEQYF
v_call: TRBV2
d_call: TRBD2
j_call: TRBJ2-7
clone_size: NA

cdr3_nt: TGTGCCAGCAGTTTATTTAGGAACGGGGTGAACACTGAAGCTTTCTTT
cdr3_aa: CASSLFRNGVNTEAFF
v_call: TRBV12-3/TRBV12-4
d_call: NA
j_call: TRBJ1-1
clone_size: many

cdr3_nt: TGCAGTGCTACCCCAGGACTAGCGGGGGGGAAGGGGACCCAGTACTTC
cdr3_aa: CSATPGLAGGKGTQYF
v_call: TRBV20-1
d_call: TRBD2
j_call: TRBJ2-5
clone_size: many

cdr3_nt: TGTGCCAGCAGTTATGCAGGGAGGGATGGCTACACCTTC
cdr3_aa: CASSYAGRDGYTF
v_call: TRBV6-2/TRBV6-3
d_call: NA
j_call: TRBJ1-2
clone_size: many

cdr3_nt: TGTGCCAGCAGCTTAGAGTACGGTGAAGCTTTCTTT
cdr3_aa: CASSLEYGEAFF
v_call: TRBV7-9
d_call: NA
j_call: TRBJ1-1
clone_size: NA

cdr3_nt: TGTGCCAGCAGTGACGGACAGGGGAGCGACGAGCAGTACTTC
cdr3_aa: CASSDGQGSDEQYF
v_call: TRBV6-1
d_call: TRBD1
j_call: TRBJ2-7
clone_size: many

cdr3_nt: TGTGCTAGCAGCTTAGGCCAGGGGCCTGAGGCCCAGTACTTC
cdr3_aa: CASSLGQGPEAQYF
v_call: TRBV7-7
d_call: NA
j_call: TRBJ2-5
clone_size: many

cdr3_nt: TGTGCCAGCAGAGGACAGATTACGAGCACAGATACGCAGTATTTT
cdr3_aa: CASRGQITSTDTQYF
v_call: TRBV11-1
d_call: NA
j_call: TRBJ2-3
clone_size: few

cdr3_nt: TGTGCCAGCAGTTCGACAGGGGGCAGGGGCTACGAGCAGTACTTC
cdr3_aa: CASSSTGGRGYEQYF
v_call: TRBV6-5
d_call: TRBD1
j_call: TRBJ2-7
clone_size: many